This TCR beta chain was sequenced during a study of patients and donors after allogeneic stem cell transplantation. In TCRdb, the RT-PCR reads were re-called with MiXCR into one record per CDR3 protein. The repertoire has approximately 150,000 distinct CDR3 sequences, approximately 37% of them found once; the top ten carry 50%. The CDR3 spans 15 residues. Germline CDR1 SGHVS, CDR2 FQNEAQ. V trimming: 6 bases; J trimming: 3 bases; junction bases outside the gene matches: 9. The chain has TRBV7-8 and TRBJ1-1; 8 bases line up with TRBD1. The TCR originated in a human donor who was either an allogeneic HSCT recipient or a stem cell or donor lymphocyte infusion donor (not recorded which). It is not recorded whose cells these are; they may come from a transplant donor. Sequenced material: blood, either unsorted or a sorted T cell fraction (not recorded which). DNA for the CDR3: TGTGCCAGCAGAGGCGGACAGGGATTGGACACTGAAGCTTTCTTT. Its translation: CASRGGQGLDTEAFF. Combining the CDR3 with reference TRBV7-8 and TRBJ1-1 gives the whole variable domain GAGVSQSPRYKVAKRGQDVALRCDPISGHVSLFWYQQALGQGPEFLTYFQNEAQLDKSGLPSDRFFAERPEGSVSTLKIQRTQQEDSAVYLCASRGGQGLDTEAFFGQGTRLTVV.